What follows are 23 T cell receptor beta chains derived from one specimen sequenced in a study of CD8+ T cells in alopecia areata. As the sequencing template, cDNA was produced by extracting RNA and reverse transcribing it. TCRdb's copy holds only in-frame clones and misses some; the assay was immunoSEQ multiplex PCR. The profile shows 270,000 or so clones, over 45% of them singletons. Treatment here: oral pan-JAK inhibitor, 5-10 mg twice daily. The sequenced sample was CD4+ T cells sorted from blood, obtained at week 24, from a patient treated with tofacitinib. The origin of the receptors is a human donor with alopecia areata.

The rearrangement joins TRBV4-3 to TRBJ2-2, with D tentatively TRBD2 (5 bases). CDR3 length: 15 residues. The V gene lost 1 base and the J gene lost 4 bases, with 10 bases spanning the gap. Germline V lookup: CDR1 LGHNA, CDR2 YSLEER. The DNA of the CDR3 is TGCGCCAGCAGCCAAGGACGGACTCTCACCGGGGAGCTGTTTTTT. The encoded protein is CASSQGRTLTGELFF.

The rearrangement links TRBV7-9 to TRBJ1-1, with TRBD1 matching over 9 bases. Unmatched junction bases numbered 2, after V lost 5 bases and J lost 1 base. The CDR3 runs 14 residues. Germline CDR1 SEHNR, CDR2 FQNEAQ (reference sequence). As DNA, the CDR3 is TGTGCCAGCAGCCGGGACAGGGCGAACACTGAAGCTTTCTTT. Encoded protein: CASSRDRANTEAFF.

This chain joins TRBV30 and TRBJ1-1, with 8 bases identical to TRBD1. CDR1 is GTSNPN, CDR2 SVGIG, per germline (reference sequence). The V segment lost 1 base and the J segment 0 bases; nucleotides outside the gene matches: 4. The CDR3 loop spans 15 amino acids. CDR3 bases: TGTGCCTGGAGTGACAGGGGGATTATGAACACTGAAGCTTTCTTT. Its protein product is CAWSDRGIMNTEAFF.

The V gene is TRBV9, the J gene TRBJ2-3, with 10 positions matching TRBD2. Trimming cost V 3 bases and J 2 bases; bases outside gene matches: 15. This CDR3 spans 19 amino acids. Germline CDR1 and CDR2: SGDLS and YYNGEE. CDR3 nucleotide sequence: TGTGCCAGCAGCGGACTACCTTCTATAGCGGGGGGCCTCACAGATACGCAGTATTTT. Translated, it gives CASSGLPSIAGGLTDTQYF.

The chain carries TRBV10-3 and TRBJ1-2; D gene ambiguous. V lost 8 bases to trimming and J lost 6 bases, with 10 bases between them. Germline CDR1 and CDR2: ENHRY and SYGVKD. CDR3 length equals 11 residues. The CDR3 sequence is CAISGRDGYTF. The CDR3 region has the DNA TGTGCCATCTCCGGACGGGATGGCTACACCTTC.

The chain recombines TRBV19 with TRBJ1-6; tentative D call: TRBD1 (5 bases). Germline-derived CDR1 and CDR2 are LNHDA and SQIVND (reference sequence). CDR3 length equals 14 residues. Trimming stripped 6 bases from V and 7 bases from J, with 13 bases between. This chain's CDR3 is CASRRLDSNSPLHF. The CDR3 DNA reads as TGTGCCAGTAGAAGGCTAGACAGCAATTCACCCCTCCACTTT.

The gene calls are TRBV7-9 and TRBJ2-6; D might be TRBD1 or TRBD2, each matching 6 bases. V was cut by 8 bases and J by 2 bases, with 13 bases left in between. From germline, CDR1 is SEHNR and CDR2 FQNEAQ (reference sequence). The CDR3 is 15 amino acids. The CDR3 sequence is CASEGDSAGANVLTF. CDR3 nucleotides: TGTGCCAGCGAGGGGGACTCAGCTGGGGCCAACGTCCTGACTTTC.

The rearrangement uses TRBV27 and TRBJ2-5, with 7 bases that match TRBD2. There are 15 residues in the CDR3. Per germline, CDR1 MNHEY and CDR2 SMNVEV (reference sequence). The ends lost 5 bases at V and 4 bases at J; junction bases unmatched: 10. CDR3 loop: CASSNEQGGRETQYF. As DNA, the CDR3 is TGTGCCAGCAGTAACGAGCAGGGAGGGAGAGAGACCCAGTACTTC.

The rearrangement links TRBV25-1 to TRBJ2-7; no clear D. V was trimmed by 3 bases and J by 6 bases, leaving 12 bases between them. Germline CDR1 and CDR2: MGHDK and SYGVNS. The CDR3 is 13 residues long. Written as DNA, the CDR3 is TGTGCCAGCAGTGAGTTCGGCAGAACCGAGCAGTACTTC. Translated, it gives CASSEFGRTEQYF.

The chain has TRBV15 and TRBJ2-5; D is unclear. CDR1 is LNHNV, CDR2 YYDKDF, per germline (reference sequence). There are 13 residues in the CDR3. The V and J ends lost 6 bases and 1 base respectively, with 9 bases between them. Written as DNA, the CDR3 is TGTGCCACCAGGGCAAGGACCCAAGAGACCCAGTACTTC. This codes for CATRARTQETQYF. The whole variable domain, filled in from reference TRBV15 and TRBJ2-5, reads DAMVIQNPRYQVTQFGKPVTLSCSQTLNHNVMYWYQQKSSQAPKLLFHYYDKDFNNEADTPDNFQSRRPNTSFCFLDIRSPGLGDTAMYLCATRARTQETQYFGPGTRLLVL.

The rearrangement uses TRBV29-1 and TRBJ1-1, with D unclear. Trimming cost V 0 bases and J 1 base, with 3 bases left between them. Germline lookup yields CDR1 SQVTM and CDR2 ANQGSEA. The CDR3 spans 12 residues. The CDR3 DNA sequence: TGCAGCGTTGAAGAATGGAACACTGAAGCTTTCTTT. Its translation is CSVEEWNTEAFF.

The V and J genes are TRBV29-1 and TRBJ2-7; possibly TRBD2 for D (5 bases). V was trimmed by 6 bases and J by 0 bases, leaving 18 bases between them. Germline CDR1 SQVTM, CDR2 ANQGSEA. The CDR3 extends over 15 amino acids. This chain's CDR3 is CSVAGPGSHSYEQYF. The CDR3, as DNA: TGCAGCGTCGCGGGTCCCGGGTCCCACTCCTACGAGCAGTACTTC.

The CDR3 is CSVARETQYF. The CDR3, as DNA: TGCAGCGTTGCCAGAGAGACCCAGTACTTC. This rearrangement joins TRBV29-1 to TRBJ2-5; D unresolved. The CDR3 consists of 10 residues. Germline V gene data show CDR1 as SQVTM and CDR2 as ANQGSEA. With 4 bases removed from V and 4 bases from J, the gap between germline ends came to 4 bases. Supplemented by reference TRBV29-1 and TRBJ2-5, the full variable domain reads SAVISQKPSRDICQRGTSLTIQCQVDSQVTMMFWYRQQPGQSLTLIATANQGSEATYESGFVIDKFPISRPNLTFSTLTVSNMSPEDSSIYLCSVARETQYFGPGTRLLVL.

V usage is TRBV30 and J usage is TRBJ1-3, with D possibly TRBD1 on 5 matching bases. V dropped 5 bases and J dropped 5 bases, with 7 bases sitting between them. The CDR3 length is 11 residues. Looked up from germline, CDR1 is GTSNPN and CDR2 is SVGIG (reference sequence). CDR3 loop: CAWAGRNTIYF. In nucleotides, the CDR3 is TGTGCCTGGGCAGGGCGAAACACCATATATTTT.

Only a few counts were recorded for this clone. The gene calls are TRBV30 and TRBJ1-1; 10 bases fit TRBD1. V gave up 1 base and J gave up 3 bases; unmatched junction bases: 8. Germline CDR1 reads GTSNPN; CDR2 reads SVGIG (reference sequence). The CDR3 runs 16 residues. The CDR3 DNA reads TGTGCCTGGAGTGCAAAAGACAGGGGGCTGGACACTGAAGCTTTCTTT. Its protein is CAWSAKDRGLDTEAFF.

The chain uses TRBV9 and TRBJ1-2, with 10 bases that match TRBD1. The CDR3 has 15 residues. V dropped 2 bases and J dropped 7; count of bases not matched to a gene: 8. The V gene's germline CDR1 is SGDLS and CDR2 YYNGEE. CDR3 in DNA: TGTGCCAGCAGCGTTGGGGACAGGGGAGACCGTGGCTACACCTTC. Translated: CASSVGDRGDRGYTF.

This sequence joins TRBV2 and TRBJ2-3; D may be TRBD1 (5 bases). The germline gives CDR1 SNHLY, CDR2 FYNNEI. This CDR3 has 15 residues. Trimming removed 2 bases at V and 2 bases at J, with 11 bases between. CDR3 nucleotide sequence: TGTGCCAGCAGTGAATCGCCACAGGTCACAGATACGCAGTATTTT. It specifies CASSESPQVTDTQYF. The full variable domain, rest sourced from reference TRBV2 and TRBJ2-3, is EPEVTQTPSHQVTQMGQEVILRCVPISNHLYFYWYRQILGQKVEFLVSFYNNEISEKSEIFDDQFSVERPDGSNFTLKIRSTKLEDSAMYFCASSESPQVTDTQYFGPGTRLTVL.

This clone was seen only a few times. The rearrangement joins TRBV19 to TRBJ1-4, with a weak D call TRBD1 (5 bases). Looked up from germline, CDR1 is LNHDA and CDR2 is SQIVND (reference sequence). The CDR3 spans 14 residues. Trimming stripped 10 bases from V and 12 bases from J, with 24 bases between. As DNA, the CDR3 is TGTGCCACCGCAACAGGCCCAACCGGCGTGGAACTGTTTTTT. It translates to CATATGPTGVELFF.

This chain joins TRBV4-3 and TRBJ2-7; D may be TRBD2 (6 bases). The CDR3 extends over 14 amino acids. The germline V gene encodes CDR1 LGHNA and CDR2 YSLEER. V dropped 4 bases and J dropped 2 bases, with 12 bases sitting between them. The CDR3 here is CASSRGTGPYEQYF. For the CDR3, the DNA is TGCGCCAGCAGCCGGGGGACTGGCCCCTACGAGCAGTACTTC.

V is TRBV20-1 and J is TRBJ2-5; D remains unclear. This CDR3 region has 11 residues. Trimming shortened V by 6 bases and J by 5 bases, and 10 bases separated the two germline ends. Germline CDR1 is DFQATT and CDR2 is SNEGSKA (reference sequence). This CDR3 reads CSALDWETQYF. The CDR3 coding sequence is TGCAGTGCCTTAGACTGGGAGACCCAGTACTTC.

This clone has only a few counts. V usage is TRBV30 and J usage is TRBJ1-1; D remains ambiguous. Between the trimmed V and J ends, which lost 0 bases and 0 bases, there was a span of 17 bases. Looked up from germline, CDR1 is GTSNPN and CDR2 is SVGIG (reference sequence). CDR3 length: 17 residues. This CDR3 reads CAWSVRVGRKMNTEAFF. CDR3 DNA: TGTGCCTGGAGTGTACGGGTAGGGAGAAAGATGAACACTGAAGCTTTCTTT.

Written as DNA, the CDR3 is TGTGCCACCAGCACCGGCGGCCCAAATCAGCCCCAGCATTTT. It yields the protein CATSTGGPNQPQHF. The chain carries TRBV15 and TRBJ1-5; D ambiguous. In germline, CDR1 is LNHNV, CDR2 YYDKDF (reference sequence). V was shortened by 4 bases and J by 4 bases, with 11 bases between the two germline ends. The CDR3 sequence is 14 residues long.

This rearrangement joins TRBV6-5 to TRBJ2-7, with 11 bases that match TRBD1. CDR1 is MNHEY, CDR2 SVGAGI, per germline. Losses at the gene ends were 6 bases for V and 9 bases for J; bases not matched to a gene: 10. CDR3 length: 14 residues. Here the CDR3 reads CASRDPGQGDGQYF. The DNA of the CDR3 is TGTGCCAGCAGAGACCCGGGACAGGGGGACGGGCAGTACTTC.